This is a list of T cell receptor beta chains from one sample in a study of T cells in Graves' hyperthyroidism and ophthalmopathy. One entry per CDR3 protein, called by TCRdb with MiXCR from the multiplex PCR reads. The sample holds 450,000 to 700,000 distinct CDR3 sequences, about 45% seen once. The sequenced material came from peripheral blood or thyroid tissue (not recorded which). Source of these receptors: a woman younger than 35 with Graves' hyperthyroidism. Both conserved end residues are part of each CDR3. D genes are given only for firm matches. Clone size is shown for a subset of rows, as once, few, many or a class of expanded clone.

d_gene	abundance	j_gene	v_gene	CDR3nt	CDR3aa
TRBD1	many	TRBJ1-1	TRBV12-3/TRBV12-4	TGTGCCAGCAGTATAAGGGACAGGGGTAACACTGAAGCTTTCTTT	CASSIRDRGNTEAFF
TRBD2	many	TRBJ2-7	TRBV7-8	TGTGCCAGCAGCCCGCGGCAGGGACTAACTACCTACGAGCAGTACTTC	CASSPRQGLTTYEQYF
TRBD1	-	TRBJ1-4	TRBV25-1	TGTGCCAGCAGTGAATACGGGACAGGGGGGGCAACTAATGAAAAACTGTTTTTT	CASSEYGTGGATNEKLFF
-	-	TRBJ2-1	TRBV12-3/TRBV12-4	TGTGCCAGCAGTTTCCCGGGGTACAATGAGCAGTTCTTC	CASSFPGYNEQFF
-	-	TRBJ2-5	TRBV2	TGTGCCAGCAGGACCGACCAAGAGACCCAGTACTTC	CASRTDQETQYF
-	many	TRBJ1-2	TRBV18	TGTGCCAGCTCACCAGACACAGGGAACTATGGCTACACCTTC	CASSPDTGNYGYTF
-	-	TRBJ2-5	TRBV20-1	TGCAGTGCAAAGGAGGGTAGGAGCCAGGAGACCCAGTACTTC	CSAKEGRSQETQYF
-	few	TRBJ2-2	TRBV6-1	TGTGCCAGCAGTGAAGAAGTGGTCGGAGGGGGCACCGGGGAGCTGTTTTTT	CASSEEVVGGGTGELFF
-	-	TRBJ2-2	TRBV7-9	TGTGCCAGCAGCTTAATGGAGAGGCTGTTTTTT	CASSLMERLFF
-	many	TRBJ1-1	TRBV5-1	TGCGCCAGCAGCTTGGGGAGGGACAACATGAACACTGAAGCTTTCTTT	CASSLGRDNMNTEAFF
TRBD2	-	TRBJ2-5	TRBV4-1	TGCGCCAGCAGCCACAGCGGGAGTGGGGGAGAGCAGTACTTC	CASSHSGSGGEQYF
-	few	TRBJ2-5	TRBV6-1	TGTGCCAGCAGCATACAAGAGGCCCAGTACTTC	CASSIQEAQYF
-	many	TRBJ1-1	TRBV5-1	TGCGCCAGCAGCTTCCTCCCCGACAGTTTGAACACTGAAGCTTTCTTT	CASSFLPDSLNTEAFF
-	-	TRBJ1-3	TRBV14	TGTGCCAGCAGCCAACGAGACACCATATATTTT	CASSQRDTIYF
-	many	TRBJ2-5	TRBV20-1	TGCAGTGCTAGCCCAGGCAGCCAAGAGACCCAGTACTTC	CSASPGSQETQYF
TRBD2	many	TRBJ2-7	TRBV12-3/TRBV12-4	TGTGCCAGCAGTTTTGGGACTAGCGGCTACGAGCAGTACTTC	CASSFGTSGYEQYF